Shown below are 16 T cell receptor beta chains from a single sample sequenced in a study of T-cell reconstitution after alpha-beta-depleted transplantation in children. The TCRbeta library incorporated unique molecular identifiers. Each CDR3 protein is one row after TCRdb ran MiXCR on the PCR reads. The sample includes a few hundred thousand distinct CDR3 sequences, under 9.5% seen only once; the top ten take 5.5% to 8%. The sample here was PBMCs from the stem cell graft donor, taken from the stem cell graft. The receptors were gathered from a human donor who donated a stem cell graft to a child with acute lymphoblastic leukemia.

As to this clonotype: A much larger clone differs from this one at a single base, so this may be a read error. The V gene is TRBV20-1, the J gene TRBJ2-2; D may be TRBD2 (5 bases). The germline V gene encodes CDR1 DFQATT and CDR2 SNEGSKA (reference sequence). This CDR3 comprises 15 residues. CDR3 DNA: TGCAGTGCTCCCCGGATGGGGATGAACACCGGGGAGCTGATTTTT. Its protein product is CSAPRMGMNTGELIF.

The sample holds many counts of this clonotype. The chain links TRBV27 to TRBJ2-7; tentative D call: TRBD2 (7 bases). This CDR3 spans 15 amino acids. Germline lookup yields CDR1 MNHEY and CDR2 SMNVEV (reference sequence). The V end was cut by 6 bases, the J end by 3 bases, with 18 bases between. The CDR3 coding sequence is TGTGCCAGCAGCCCGCGAGGGGGGGCTCTCTACGAGCAGTACTTC. Amino acids: CASSPRGGALYEQYF.

This clonotype was detected only a few times. The DNA of the CDR3 is TGCGCCAGCAGCTTGGGGCAGGGCGATGGGACAGATACGCAGTATTTT. This sequence encodes CASSLGQGDGTDTQYF. The chain is built from TRBV5-1 and TRBJ2-3; a weak D match, TRBD1 (5 bases). The CDR3 contains 16 residues. Germline CDR1 and CDR2: SGHRS and YFSETQ. The V end was cut by 0 bases, the J end by 3 bases, with 14 bases between.

The V gene is TRBV6-1, the J gene TRBJ1-5; no firm D call. The V end lost 7 bases, the J end lost 0 bases, and 7 bases lay between the germline ends. This CDR3 spans 13 amino acids. From germline, CDR1 is MNHNS and CDR2 SASEGT. CDR3 coding DNA: TGTGCCAGCATGGCAGCTAGCAATCAGCCCCAGCATTTT. Protein product: CASMAASNQPQHF.

There are many counts of this clonotype. The chain has TRBV7-2 and TRBJ1-6; the D gene is possibly TRBD1 (6 bases). This CDR3 is built from 15 residues. The germline V and J ends were trimmed by 4 bases and 9 bases, with 16 bases remaining between them. Germline V gives CDR1 SGHTA, CDR2 FQGNSA. In nucleotides, the CDR3 is TGTGCCAGCAGCTCCATCTCAGGGGTTGGTTCACCCCTCCACTTT. It encodes CASSSISGVGSPLHF.

The CDR3 loop is CASYSAITYEQYF. CDR3 nucleotide sequence: TGTGCCAGCTATTCGGCCATTACCTACGAGCAGTACTTC. V and J are TRBV6-1 and TRBJ2-7; D gene ambiguous. The CDR3 sequence is 13 residues long. Trimming cost V 8 bases and J 2 bases, with 13 bases left between them. The germline CDR1 and CDR2 sequences are MNHNS and SASEGT.

In this sample, this clonotype turned up many times. The V call is TRBV12-3 or TRBV12-4, the J call TRBJ2-1, with TRBD2 as a possible D gene (6 bases). The V end lost 7 bases, the J end lost 0 bases, and 10 bases lay between the germline ends. The CDR3 sequence is 14 residues long. The CDR3 sequence is CASIKTSSYNEQFF. For the CDR3, the DNA is TGTGCCAGCATCAAGACTAGCTCCTACAATGAGCAGTTCTTC.

The chain is built from TRBV7-2 and TRBJ2-7; no firm D call. The CDR3 totals 13 residues. V lost 2 bases to trimming and J lost 3 bases, with 8 bases between them. CDR1 is SGHTA, CDR2 FQGNSA, per germline. CDR3 sequence: CASSLKGNYEQYF. The CDR3 DNA is TGTGCCAGCAGCTTAAAGGGTAACTACGAGCAGTACTTC.

The DNA of the CDR3 is TGCGCCAGCAGCTCGGGTTGGGGTGACTCTGGAAACACCATATATTTT. The encoded protein is CASSSGWGDSGNTIYF. V gene TRBV5-1 combines with J gene TRBJ1-3; D unresolved. This CDR3 is 16 amino acids long. Looked up from germline, CDR1 is SGHRS and CDR2 is YFSETQ. Trimming pared 3 bases from V and 0 bases from J, leaving 13 bases between.

This clonotype was recorded at least ten times. The chain joins TRBV12-3 or TRBV12-4 to TRBJ2-7; D is undetermined. The CDR3 loop spans 12 amino acids. V gave up 6 bases and J gave up 0 bases, with 6 bases separating them. The DNA for the CDR3 is TGTGCCAGCAGCCGCAGCTCCTACGAGCAGTACTTC. Translated, it gives CASSRSSYEQYF.

This clonotype was observed a handful of times. This chain links TRBV6-1 with TRBJ1-5; D is unclear. Germline values: CDR1 MNHNS, CDR2 SASEGT. The CDR3 runs to 14 residues. Between the trimmed V and J ends, which lost 8 bases and 7 bases, there was a span of 18 bases. CDR3 nucleotide sequence: TGTGCCAGCTCCGGCGCCCGGGCCCAACAGCCCCAGCATTTT. Protein: CASSGARAQQPQHF.

This clonotype was counted only a few times. The CDR3 DNA reads as TGTGCCAGCAGCTTAGCCGCTAGCGGGGGCACAGATACGCAGTATTTT. The encoded protein is CASSLAASGGTDTQYF. The genes are TRBV7-2 and TRBJ2-3; TRBD2 matches 9 bases. V shed 0 bases, J shed 1 base, and the junction held 2 bases outside the gene matches. CDR1 and CDR2 from the germline V gene are SGHTA and FQGNSA. The CDR3 runs 16 residues.

This clonotype has just a few counts. The genes are TRBV5-1 and TRBJ2-5; TRBD1 agrees at 7 bases. Germline CDR1 reads SGHRS; CDR2 reads YFSETQ. Losses at the gene ends were 3 bases for V and 3 bases for J; bases not matched to a gene: 2. This CDR3 region has 13 residues. The CDR3 loop reads CASSSGQEETQYF. The CDR3 coding sequence is TGCGCCAGCAGCTCCGGACAGGAAGAGACCCAGTACTTC. The entire variable domain, with the rest obtained from reference TRBV5-1 and TRBJ2-5, is as follows: KAGVTQTPRYLIKTRGQQVTLSCSPISGHRSVSWYQQTPGQGLQFLFEYFSETQRNKGNFPGRFSGRQFSNSRSEMNVSTLELGDSALYLCASSSGQEETQYFGPGTRLLVL.

There are a few counts of this clonotype. V usage is TRBV6-5 and J usage is TRBJ2-7; TRBD1 might be the D (5 bases). The CDR3 contains 15 residues. The germline V and J ends were trimmed by 4 bases and 5 bases, with 18 bases remaining between them. Per the germline V gene, CDR1 is MNHEY and CDR2 is SVGAGI. CDR3 sequence (DNA): TGTGCCAGCAGTTTCCCCACGTGCATAGGGGACGAGCAGTACTTC. This codes for CASSFPTCIGDEQYF.

The sample holds many counts of this clonotype. V and J are TRBV27 and TRBJ2-5, with no clear D. Between the trimmed V and J ends, which lost 1 base and 5 bases, there was a span of 5 bases. The CDR3 totals 12 residues. Looked up from germline, CDR1 is MNHEY and CDR2 is SMNVEV (reference sequence). In DNA, the CDR3 is TGTGCCAGCAGTTTATTTGGGGAGACCCAGTACTTC. Translation: CASSLFGETQYF.

This clonotype was recorded a few times. In DNA form, the CDR3 reads TGTGCCAGCCTGTCTGGCCGCGGGGATTACAATGAGCAGTTCTTC. Amino acid sequence: CASLSGRGDYNEQFF. The chain employs TRBV5-4 and TRBJ2-1; possibly TRBD2 for D (6 bases). V was clipped by 7 bases and J by 4 bases, with 18 bases between them. CDR3 length: 15 amino acids. Germline V gene sequence: CDR1 SGHNT, CDR2 YYREEE (reference sequence).